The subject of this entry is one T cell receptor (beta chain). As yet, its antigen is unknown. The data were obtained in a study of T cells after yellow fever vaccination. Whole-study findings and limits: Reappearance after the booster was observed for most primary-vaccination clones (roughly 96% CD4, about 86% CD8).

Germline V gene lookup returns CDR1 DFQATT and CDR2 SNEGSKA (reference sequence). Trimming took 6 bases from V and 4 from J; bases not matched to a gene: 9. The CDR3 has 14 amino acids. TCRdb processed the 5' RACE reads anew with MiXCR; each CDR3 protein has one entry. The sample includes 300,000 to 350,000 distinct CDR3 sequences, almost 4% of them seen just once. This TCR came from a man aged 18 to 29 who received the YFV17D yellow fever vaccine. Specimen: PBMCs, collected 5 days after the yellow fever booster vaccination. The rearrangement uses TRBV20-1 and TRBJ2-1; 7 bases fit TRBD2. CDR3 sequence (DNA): TGCAGTGCCGGTTTGTCCGGGGGGTACAATGAGCAGTTCTTC. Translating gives CSAGLSGGYNEQFF.